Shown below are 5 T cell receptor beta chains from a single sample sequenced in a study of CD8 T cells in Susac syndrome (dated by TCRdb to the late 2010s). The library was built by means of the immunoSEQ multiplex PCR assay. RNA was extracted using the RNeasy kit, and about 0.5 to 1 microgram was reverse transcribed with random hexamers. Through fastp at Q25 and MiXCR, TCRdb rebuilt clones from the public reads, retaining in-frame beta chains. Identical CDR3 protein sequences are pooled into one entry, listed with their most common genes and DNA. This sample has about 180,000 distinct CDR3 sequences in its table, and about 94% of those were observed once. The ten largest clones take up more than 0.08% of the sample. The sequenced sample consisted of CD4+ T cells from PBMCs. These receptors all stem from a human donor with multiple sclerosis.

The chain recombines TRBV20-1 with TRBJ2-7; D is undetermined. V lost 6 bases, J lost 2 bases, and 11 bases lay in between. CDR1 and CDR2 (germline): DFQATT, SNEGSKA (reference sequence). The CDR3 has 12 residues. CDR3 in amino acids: CSARRRTYEQYF. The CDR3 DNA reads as TGCAGTGCGAGGAGACGAACCTACGAGCAGTACTTC.

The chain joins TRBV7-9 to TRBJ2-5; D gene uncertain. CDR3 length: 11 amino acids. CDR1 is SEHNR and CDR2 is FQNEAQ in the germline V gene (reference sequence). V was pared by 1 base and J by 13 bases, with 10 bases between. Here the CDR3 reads CASSLDGRPYF. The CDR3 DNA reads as TGTGCCAGCAGCTTAGACGGACGTCCGTACTTC.

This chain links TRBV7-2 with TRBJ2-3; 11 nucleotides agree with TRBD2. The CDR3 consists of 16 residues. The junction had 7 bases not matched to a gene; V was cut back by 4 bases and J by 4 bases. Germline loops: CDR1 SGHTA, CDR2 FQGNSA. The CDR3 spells CASSSSGGTTSDTQYF. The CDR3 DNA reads TGTGCCAGCAGCTCTAGCGGGGGGACTACTTCAGATACGCAGTATTTT.

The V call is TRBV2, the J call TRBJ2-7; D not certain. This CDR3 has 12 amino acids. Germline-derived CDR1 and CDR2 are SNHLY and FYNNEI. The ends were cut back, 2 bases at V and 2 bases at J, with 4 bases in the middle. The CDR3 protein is CASSEQAYEQYF. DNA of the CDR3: TGTGCCAGCAGTGAACAGGCCTACGAGCAGTACTTC.

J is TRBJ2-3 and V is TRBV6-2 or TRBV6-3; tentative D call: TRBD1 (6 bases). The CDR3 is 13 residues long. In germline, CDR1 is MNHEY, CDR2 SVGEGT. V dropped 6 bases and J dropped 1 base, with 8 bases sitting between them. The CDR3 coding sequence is TGTGCCAGCAGGTGGACAGGCACAGATACGCAGTATTTT. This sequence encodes CASRWTGTDTQYF.